The source of this TCR beta chain is a study of blood T cell repertoires in COVID-19. The CDR3 has 12 amino acids. V gave up 3 bases and J gave up 1 base, with 3 bases separating them. CDR1 and CDR2 (germline): SNHLY, FYNNEI. TCRdb's table, derived via immunoSEQ multiplex PCR, lists solely in-frame clones and lacks some. Among 400,000 to 500,000 clones listed, roughly 90% were seen once. The chain has TRBV2 and TRBJ1-1; D unresolved. This clonotype originated in a woman aged 18-30 years who had been exposed to COVID-19. The specimen sequenced was PBMCs or T cells enriched from blood (not recorded which). The CDR3 DNA follows: TGTGCCAGCAGTGAGAGGAACACTGAAGCTTTCTTT. Translated: CASSERNTEAFF.